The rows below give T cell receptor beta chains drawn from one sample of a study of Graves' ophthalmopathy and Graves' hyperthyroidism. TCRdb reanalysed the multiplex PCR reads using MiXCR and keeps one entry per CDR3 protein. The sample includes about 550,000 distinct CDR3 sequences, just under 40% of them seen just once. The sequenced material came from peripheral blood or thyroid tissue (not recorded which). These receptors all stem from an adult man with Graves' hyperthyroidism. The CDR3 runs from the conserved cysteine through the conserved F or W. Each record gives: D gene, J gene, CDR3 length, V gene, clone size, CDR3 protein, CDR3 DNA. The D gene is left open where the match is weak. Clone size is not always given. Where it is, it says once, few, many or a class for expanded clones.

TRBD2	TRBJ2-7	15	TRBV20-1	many	CSASPTSGGPYEQYF	TGCAGTGCTAGCCCCACTAGCGGGGGGCCCTACGAGCAGTACTTC
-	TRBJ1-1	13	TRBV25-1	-	CAAEQGRFTEAFF	TGTGCCGCCGAACAGGGACGATTTACTGAAGCTTTCTTT
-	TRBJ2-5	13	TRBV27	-	CASSLDGVATQYF	TGTGCCAGCAGTTTAGACGGGGTCGCGACCCAGTACTTC
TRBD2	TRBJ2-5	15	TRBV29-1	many	CSVDGLAGDRETQYF	TGCAGCGTTGACGGGCTAGCGGGAGATAGAGAGACCCAGTACTTC
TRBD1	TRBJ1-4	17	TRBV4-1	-	CASSQERFGTGPEKLFF	TGCGCCAGCAGCCAAGAGAGGTTCGGGACAGGGCCCGAAAAACTGTTTTTT
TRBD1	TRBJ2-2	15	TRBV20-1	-	CSAITTGANTGELFF	TGCAGTGCCATAACGACAGGGGCGAACACCGGGGAGCTGTTTTTT
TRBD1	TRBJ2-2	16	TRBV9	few	CASSLQGRWDTGELFF	TGTGCCAGCAGCCTACAGGGGCGGTGGGACACCGGGGAGCTGTTTTTT
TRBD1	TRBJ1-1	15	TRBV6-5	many	CASSSRQGKGTEAFF	TGTGCCAGCAGTTCAAGACAGGGCAAAGGGACTGAAGCTTTCTTT
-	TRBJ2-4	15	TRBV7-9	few	CASSFTGKGKNIQYF	TGTGCCAGCAGCTTTACAGGGAAGGGCAAAAACATTCAGTACTTC
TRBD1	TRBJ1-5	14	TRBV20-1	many	CSATTGYSNQPQHF	TGCAGTGCCACGACAGGGTACAGCAATCAGCCCCAGCATTTT
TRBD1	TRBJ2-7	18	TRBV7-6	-	CARSSTGTGGAKLYEQYF	TGTGCTAGATCCTCCACCGGGACAGGGGGCGCAAAGTTATACGAGCAGTACTTC
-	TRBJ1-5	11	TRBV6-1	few	CAISALGPQHF	TGTGCCATCAGTGCACTCGGGCCCCAGCATTTT
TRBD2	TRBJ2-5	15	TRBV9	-	CASSAGLAGVETQYF	TGTGCCAGCAGCGCCGGACTAGCGGGAGTAGAGACCCAGTACTTC
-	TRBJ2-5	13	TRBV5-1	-	CASRDGEQETQYF	TGCGCCAGCAGAGATGGGGAACAAGAGACCCAGTACTTC
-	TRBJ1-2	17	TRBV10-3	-	CAISETPSGGAYYGYTF	TGTGCCATCAGTGAAACCCCTAGCGGGGGGGCCTACTATGGCTACACCTTC
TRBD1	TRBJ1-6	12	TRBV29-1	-	CSVQTGDSPLHF	TGCAGCGTCCAGACAGGGGATTCACCCCTCCACTTT
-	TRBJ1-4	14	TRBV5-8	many	CASSLRKGGEKLFF	TGTGCCAGCAGCTTGCGAAAGGGCGGCGAAAAACTGTTTTTT
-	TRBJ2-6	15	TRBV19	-	CASSTWVSGANVLTF	TGTGCCAGTAGCACCTGGGTATCTGGGGCCAACGTCCTGACTTTC
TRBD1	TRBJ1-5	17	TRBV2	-	CASSQGQGGYSNQPQHF	TGTGCCAGCAGCCAAGGACAGGGGGGATATAGCAATCAGCCCCAGCATTTT
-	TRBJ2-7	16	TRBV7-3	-	CASSLTGTSTSYEQYF	TGTGCCAGCAGCTTAACGGGCACCTCCACTTCCTACGAGCAGTACTTC
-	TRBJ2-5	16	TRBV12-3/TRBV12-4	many	CASSLVGGPRAETQYF	TGTGCCAGCAGTTTAGTGGGAGGCCCGAGAGCAGAGACCCAGTACTTC
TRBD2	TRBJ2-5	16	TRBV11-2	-	CASSPLAGGLQETQYF	TGTGCCAGCTCACCCCTAGCGGGGGGGCTCCAAGAGACCCAGTACTTC
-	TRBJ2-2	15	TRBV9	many	CASSVVGGVTGELFF	TGTGCCAGCAGCGTAGTAGGAGGGGTCACCGGGGAGCTGTTTTTT
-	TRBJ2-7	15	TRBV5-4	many	CASSMRSGVRGEQYF	TGTGCCAGCAGTATGAGGAGCGGGGTCAGGGGCGAGCAGTACTTC
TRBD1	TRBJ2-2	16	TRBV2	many	CASSPDRVLNTGELFF	TGTGCCAGCAGCCCCGACAGGGTATTGAACACCGGGGAGCTGTTTTTT
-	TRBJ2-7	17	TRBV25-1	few	CASSEGHRAPGSYEQYF	TGTGCCAGCAGTGAGGGTCATCGGGCCCCCGGCTCCTACGAGCAGTACTTC
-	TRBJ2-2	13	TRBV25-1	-	CASSRNWAGELFF	TGTGCCAGCAGTCGGAATTGGGCCGGGGAGCTGTTTTTT
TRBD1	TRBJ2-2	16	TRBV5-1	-	CASSLLTGGDTGELFF	TGCGCCAGCAGCCTATTGACAGGGGGCGACACCGGGGAGCTGTTTTTT
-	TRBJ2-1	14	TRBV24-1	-	CATSRSSGNNEQFF	TGTGCCACCAGTAGGTCGTCAGGAAACAATGAGCAGTTCTTC
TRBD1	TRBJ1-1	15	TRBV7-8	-	CASSLSGTANTEAFF	TGTGCCAGCAGCTTGTCCGGGACAGCGAACACTGAAGCTTTCTTT
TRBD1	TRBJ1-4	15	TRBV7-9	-	CASSYSGTGYEKLFF	TGTGCCAGCAGTTACTCCGGGACAGGTTACGAAAAACTGTTTTTT
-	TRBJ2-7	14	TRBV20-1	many	CSASHSRASYEQYF	TGCAGTGCTAGTCATTCCAGGGCCTCCTACGAGCAGTACTTC
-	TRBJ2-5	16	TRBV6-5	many	CASRGAEEGGGETQYF	TGTGCCAGCAGAGGCGCAGAAGAAGGGGGTGGCGAGACCCAGTACTTC
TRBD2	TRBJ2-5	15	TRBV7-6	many	CASSHLAGGKETQYF	TGTGCCAGCAGCCATCTAGCGGGGGGGAAAGAGACCCAGTACTTC
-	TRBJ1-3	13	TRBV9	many	CASSVDLVQTIYF	TGTGCCAGCAGCGTAGATCTTGTACAGACCATATATTTT
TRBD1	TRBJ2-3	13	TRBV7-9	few	CATDRGSTDTQYF	TGTGCCACCGACAGGGGAAGCACAGATACGCAGTATTTT
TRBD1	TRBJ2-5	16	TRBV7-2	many	CASSLTGGYLQETQYF	TGTGCCAGCAGCTTAACAGGGGGATATCTCCAAGAGACCCAGTACTTC
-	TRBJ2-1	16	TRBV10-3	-	CAISESGLNLYNEQFF	TGTGCCATCAGTGAGTCGGGTCTCAACCTCTACAATGAGCAGTTCTTC
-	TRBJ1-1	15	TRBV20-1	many	CSAREVRGGNTEAFF	TGCAGTGCTAGAGAGGTCAGGGGTGGGAACACTGAAGCTTTCTTT
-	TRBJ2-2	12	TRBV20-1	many	CSARPGPGELFF	TGCAGTGCTAGACCCGGTCCCGGGGAGCTGTTTTTT
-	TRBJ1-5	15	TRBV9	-	CASSVGGSDSQPQHF	TGTGCCAGCAGCGTAGGTGGCAGCGACAGTCAGCCCCAGCATTTT
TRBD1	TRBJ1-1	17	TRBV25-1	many	CASSDQDRGRGNTEAFF	TGTGCCAGCAGTGACCAAGACAGGGGGCGTGGGAACACTGAAGCTTTCTTT
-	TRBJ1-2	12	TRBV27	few	CASGARNYGYTF	TGTGCCAGCGGAGCACGGAACTATGGCTACACCTTC
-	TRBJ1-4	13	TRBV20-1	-	CSARMSHDEKLFF	TGCAGTGCTAGAATGAGTCACGATGAAAAACTGTTTTTT
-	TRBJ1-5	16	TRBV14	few	CASSQEGRASNQPQHF	TGTGCCAGCAGCCAAGAGGGTCGGGCTAGCAATCAGCCCCAGCATTTT
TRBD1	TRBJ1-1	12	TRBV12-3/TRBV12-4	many	CASSSGGFRAFF	TGTGCCAGCAGTTCAGGGGGCTTTCGGGCTTTCTTT
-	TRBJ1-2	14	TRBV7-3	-	CASSFRDGIYGYTF	TGTGCCAGCAGCTTCCGGGACGGGATCTATGGCTACACCTTC
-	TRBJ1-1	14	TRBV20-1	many	CSARGGGRGTEAFF	TGCAGTGCTAGAGGCGGCGGTCGGGGGACTGAAGCTTTCTTT
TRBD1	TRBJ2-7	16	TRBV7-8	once	CASSLAGTGKRYEQYF	TGTGCCAGCAGCTTAGCCGGGACAGGGAAGAGGTATGAGCAGTACTTC
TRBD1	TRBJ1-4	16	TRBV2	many	CASSPGGQGGFEKLFF	TGTGCCAGCAGCCCGGGGGGGCAGGGGGGCTTTGAAAAACTGTTTTTT
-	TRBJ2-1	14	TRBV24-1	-	CATSDPAWSNEQFF	TGTGCCACCAGTGATCCCGCTTGGAGTAATGAGCAGTTCTTC
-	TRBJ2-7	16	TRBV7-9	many	CASSLAGAGFSYEQYF	TGTGCCAGCAGCTTAGCAGGTGCAGGCTTCTCCTACGAGCAGTACTTC
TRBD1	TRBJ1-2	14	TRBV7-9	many	CASSSQGSYYGYTF	TGTGCCAGCAGCTCACAGGGGTCTTACTATGGCTACACCTTC
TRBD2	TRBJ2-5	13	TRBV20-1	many	CSASAGVQETQYF	TGCAGTGCTTCAGCGGGGGTCCAAGAGACCCAGTACTTC
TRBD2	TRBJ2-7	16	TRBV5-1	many	CATGGARLAGPYEQYF	TGCGCCACAGGGGGGGCTCGACTAGCGGGACCTTACGAGCAGTACTTC
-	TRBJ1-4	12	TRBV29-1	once	CSGATTNEKLFF	TGCAGCGGGGCGACAACTAATGAAAAACTGTTTTTT
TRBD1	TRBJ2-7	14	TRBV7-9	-	CASSLGRGGSTTTF	TGTGCCAGCAGCTTAGGTCGAGGGGGCTCTACTACAACCTTC
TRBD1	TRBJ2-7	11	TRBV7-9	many	CASSVTGAQYF	TGTGCCAGCAGCGTGACAGGGGCGCAGTACTTC
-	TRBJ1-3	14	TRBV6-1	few	CASSERASGNTIYF	TGTGCCAGCAGTGAAAGAGCCTCTGGAAACACCATATATTTT
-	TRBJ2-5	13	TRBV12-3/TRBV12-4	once	CASSLSGDETQYF	TGTGCCAGCAGTTTATCTGGGGACGAGACCCAGTACTTC